This paragraph covers one T cell receptor (beta chain) sequence. The antigen is unknown. The sample belongs to a study of Tregs in tolerant kidney transplant recipients. Study overall: Recipients received nonmyeloablative bone marrow transplants from related graft donors, with transient mixed chimerism. The study's findings and limits: This study did not directly address biological reproducibility.

V lost 6 bases and J lost 1, with 11 bases in between. CDR3 length equals 14 residues. The germline CDR1 and CDR2 sequences are MNHNY and SVGAGI (reference sequence). Repertoires were generated with immunoSEQ multiplex PCR, while TCRdb's copy carries only in-frame clones and drops some. The data show approximately 100,000 clones, with 90% to 95% seen just once and approximately 0.5% held by the top ten. This receptor was identified in a human donor who received a combined kidney and bone marrow transplant. Here the sequenced sample was CD4+ T cells from blood, taken before the transplant. The chain combines TRBV6-6 with TRBJ2-3; D possibly corresponds to TRBD2 (5 bases). The CDR3 nucleotides read TGTGCCAGCAGAATCGGGCGGGGCACAGATACGCAGTATTTT. Its translation: CASRIGRGTDTQYF.